Below are 31 T cell receptor beta chains sequenced from a single sample in a study of T cell responses to AZD1222 COVID-19 vaccine listed by TCRdb under 2021. The library was produced with the immunoSEQ multiplex PCR assay. What TCRdb holds here is the immuneACCESS table cut down to in-frame rearrangements. Part of the clones is not present; checked against another copy, under half of the missing clones reflect an unresolved V gene, and the others are unexplained. This sample comprises 90,000 to 150,000 clones, around nine tenths of them detected only once. The top ten clonotypes cover approximately 2.4% of the sample. Taken with the paper, the label for time point translates to: baseline before first vaccination. Sequences were derived from peripheral blood, sampled on day 0 of AZD1222 vaccination. All receptors come from an adult in good health.

The V and J genes are TRBV13 and TRBJ2-5; tentative D call: TRBD1 (5 bases). The V gene's germline CDR1 is PRHDT and CDR2 FYEKMQ (reference sequence). The CDR3 is 15 amino acids. The V and J ends lost 5 bases and 4 bases respectively, with 17 bases between them. CDR3 sequence (DNA): TGTGCCAGCAGCCGCGGAGACAGTGTAACAGAGACCCAGTACTTC. It codes for CASSRGDSVTETQYF.

The chain employs TRBV3-1 (or the pseudogene TRBV3-2) and TRBJ1-4; maybe TRBD1 (5 bases). CDR3 length: 14 amino acids. V was trimmed by 2 bases and J by 10 bases, leaving 14 bases between them. Germline V gene data show CDR1 as LGHDT and CDR2 as YNNKEL (reference sequence). CDR3 in DNA: TGTGCCAGCAGCCAAAGCGACCGGAGGGGAAAACTGTTTTTT. Translating it yields CASSQSDRRGKLFF.

V is TRBV7-3 and J is TRBJ1-2; D remains unclear. Germline lookup yields CDR1 SGHTA and CDR2 FQGTGA. V gave up 6 bases and J gave up 7 bases, with 27 bases separating them. The CDR3 sequence is 17 residues long. Here the CDR3 DNA reads TGTGCCAGCAGTCTACGATATCGGCAGCCCCTCGGCGGTGGCTACACCTTC. Its protein is CASSLRYRQPLGGGYTF.

The chain carries TRBV12-5 and TRBJ1-3, with D possibly TRBD1 on 6 matching bases. V lost 4 bases to trimming and J lost 0 bases, with 16 bases between them. From germline, CDR1 is LGHNT and CDR2 FRNRAP. This CDR3 spans 17 amino acids. DNA for the CDR3: TGTGCTAGTGGTTCGGTATCACAGGGCGTCTCTGGAAACACCATATATTTT. It encodes CASGSVSQGVSGNTIYF. Together with reference TRBV12-5 and TRBJ1-3, the CDR3 gives the full variable domain: DARVTQTPRHKVTEMGQEVTMRCQPILGHNTVFWYRQTMMQGLELLAYFRNRAPLDDSGMPKDRFSAEMPDATLATLKIQPSEPRDSAVYFCASGSVSQGVSGNTIYFGEGSWLTVV.

In nucleotides, the CDR3 is TGTGCCAGCAGCCCAGAGGGGGCCTCGAACACTGAAGCTTTCTTT. It is translated as CASSPEGASNTEAFF. The chain recombines TRBV3-1 (or the pseudogene TRBV3-2) with TRBJ1-1, with TRBD1 matching 7 bases. The CDR3 covers 15 residues. The germline CDR1 and CDR2 sequences are LGHDT and YNNKEL (reference sequence). After removal of 4 bases from V and 1 base from J, the junction contained 6 bases not matched to a gene.

The rearrangement joins TRBV30 to TRBJ2-7, with D perhaps TRBD1 or TRBD2 (5 bases each). Trimming took off 4 bases at V and 0 bases at J, with 13 bases between the two ends. CDR1 and CDR2 from the germline V gene are GTSNPN and SVGIG (reference sequence). This CDR3 spans 14 amino acids. DNA for the CDR3: TGTGCCTGGAATCAGGGAACTAGCTCCTACGAGCAGTACTTC. It is translated as CAWNQGTSSYEQYF. The variable domain in full, completed from reference TRBV30 and TRBJ2-7, reads SQTIHQWPATLVQPVGSPLSLECTVEGTSNPNLYWYRQAAGRGLQLLFYSVGIGQISSEVPQNLSASRPQDRQFILSSKKLLLSDSGFYLCAWNQGTSSYEQYFGPGTRLTVT.

In this sample, this clone turned up once. V usage is TRBV5-4 and J usage is TRBJ2-2; TRBD1 aligns across 7 bases. V shed 3 bases and J 1 base; nucleotides not matched to a gene: 3. This CDR3 is 15 amino acids long. CDR1 and CDR2 (germline): SGHNT, YYREEE (reference sequence). The CDR3 region is CASSWDSWNTGELFF. Written as DNA, the CDR3 is TGTGCCAGCAGCTGGGACAGCTGGAACACCGGGGAGCTGTTTTTT.

The chain employs TRBV3-1 (or the pseudogene TRBV3-2) and TRBJ2-1; 13 bases align to TRBD2. The CDR3 loop spans 16 amino acids. The junction had 4 bases not matched to a gene; V was cut back by 1 base and J by 7 bases. Looked up from germline, CDR1 is LGHDT and CDR2 is YNNKEL (reference sequence). CDR3 sequence (DNA): TGTGCCAGCAGCCAAGCCACTAGCGGGAGGGCGAATGAGCAGTTCTTC. Its translation: CASSQATSGRANEQFF.

The chain has TRBV30 and TRBJ2-3; D may be TRBD1 or TRBD2 (5 bases each). CDR1 and CDR2 (germline): GTSNPN, SVGIG (reference sequence). The CDR3 totals 14 residues. The V end was cut by 1 base, the J end by 1 base, with 9 bases between. The CDR3 nucleotides are TGTGCCTGGAGTGCGGGGCGGGGCACAGATACGCAGTATTTT. Its protein is CAWSAGRGTDTQYF.

The CDR3 here is CASSPGGQGKGEQFF. DNA for the CDR3: TGTGCCAGCAGCCCCGGAGGACAGGGTAAGGGTGAGCAGTTCTTC. The chain couples TRBV11-3 to TRBJ2-1; 8 positions match TRBD1. CDR3 length: 15 amino acids. Germline CDR1 SGHNT, CDR2 YENEEA. V shed 5 bases, J shed 9 bases, and the junction held 12 bases outside the gene matches.

This clone was seen a handful of times. This same CDR3 is encoded by further DNA sequences in the sample. The rearrangement uses TRBV18 and TRBJ1-6; 8 bases map to TRBD1. CDR1 and CDR2 (germline): KGHSH, LQKENI. This CDR3 spans 18 amino acids. Unmatched junction bases numbered 14, after V lost 3 bases and J lost 7 bases. DNA of the CDR3: TGTGCCAGCTCACCCTCGACCCCGACAGGGGCGGGAAATTCACCCCTCCACTTT. Protein: CASSPSTPTGAGNSPLHF.

On this clone: The same CDR3 arises from other DNA sequences in this sample as well. The V and J genes are TRBV5-4 and TRBJ1-1; D ambiguous. CDR1 and CDR2 from the germline V gene are SGHNT and YYREEE (reference sequence). The ends were cut back, 0 bases at V and 0 bases at J, with 9 bases in the middle. The CDR3 runs to 15 residues. Written as DNA, the CDR3 is TGTGCCAGCAGCTTGGCGGGCAGCATGAACACTGAAGCTTTCTTT. Protein sequence: CASSLAGSMNTEAFF.

This chain's CDR3 is CAWETPGGTEAFF. CDR3 bases: TGTGCCTGGGAGACCCCTGGGGGCACTGAAGCTTTCTTT. V and J are TRBV30 and TRBJ1-1; perhaps TRBD1 as D (5 bases). Trimming took off 5 bases at V and 4 bases at J, with 14 bases between the two ends. The CDR3 has 13 residues. Per the germline V gene, CDR1 is GTSNPN and CDR2 is SVGIG (reference sequence).

The chain recombines TRBV19 with TRBJ2-1; TRBD2 matches 10 bases. From germline, CDR1 is LNHDA and CDR2 SQIVND (reference sequence). There are 16 residues in the CDR3. The J segment lost 1 base and the V segment lost 0 bases, leaving 0 bases of the junction unmatched. The CDR3 is CASSIELAGSYNEQFF. The CDR3 bases are TGTGCCAGTAGTATAGAACTAGCGGGATCCTACAATGAGCAGTTCTTC.

The chain recombines TRBV6-7 with TRBJ1-1; 7 bases map to TRBD1. TRBV6-7 counts as an open reading frame of uncertain function. CDR3 length equals 13 residues. Trimming cost V 4 bases and J 1 base; bases outside gene matches: 0. The CDR3 is CASSWTGNTEAFF. In DNA form, the CDR3 reads TGTGCCAGCAGTTGGACAGGGAACACTGAAGCTTTCTTT.

The chain combines TRBV19 with TRBJ2-1, with D possibly TRBD1 on 5 matching bases. Looked up from germline, CDR1 is LNHDA and CDR2 is SQIVND (reference sequence). The CDR3 has 15 residues. The ends were cut back, 3 bases at V and 1 base at J, with 10 bases in the middle. The CDR3 region has the DNA TGTGCCAGTAGTATCGACAGTCTATCCTACAATGAGCAGTTCTTC. Protein: CASSIDSLSYNEQFF.

This chain uses TRBV28 with TRBJ1-5; D perhaps matches TRBD1 (6 bases). The germline V and J ends were trimmed by 2 bases and 5 bases, with 16 bases remaining between them. Germline values: CDR1 MDHEN, CDR2 SYDVKM. The CDR3 is 16 amino acids. The CDR3 DNA sequence: TGTGCCAGCAGTTTACTCGGGGGCGCACGGGATCAGCCCCAGCATTTT. Translated, it gives CASSLLGGARDQPQHF.

In DNA form, the CDR3 reads TGTGCCAGCAGCTTAGCGAGGGGGACAGGGAGTGGCTACACCTTC. It codes for CASSLARGTGSGYTF. The genes are TRBV7-2 and TRBJ1-2; 9 bases align to TRBD1. J was trimmed by 7 bases and V by 0 bases; bases with no gene match: 6. CDR1 is SGHTA and CDR2 is FQGNSA in the germline V gene. This CDR3 is 15 amino acids long.

The sample holds one count of this clone. V gene TRBV30 combines with J gene TRBJ1-2; the match to TRBD1 covers 7 bases. The CDR3 covers 12 residues. V lost 3 bases, J lost 2 bases, and 0 bases stayed unmatched. Germline lookup yields CDR1 GTSNPN and CDR2 SVGIG (reference sequence). This chain's CDR3 is CAWRQGNYGYTF. CDR3 DNA sequence: TGTGCCTGGAGACAGGGGAACTATGGCTACACCTTC.

This clone appeared a few times. The chain combines TRBV12-2 with TRBJ2-7; TRBD1, the D gene given by the table, was not confirmed from the DNA. TRBV12-2 is annotated as a pseudogene. The CDR3 has 12 residues. CDR3 DNA: TGTGCAAGTCGCTGGGGCGGAGACGAGCAGTACTTC. This encodes CASRWGGDEQYF.

This clone has more than one count but fewer than ten. The chain uses TRBV9 and TRBJ1-1; no definite D call. The CDR3 has 15 amino acids. Trimming pared 0 bases from V and 0 bases from J, leaving 9 bases between. Looked up from germline, CDR1 is SGDLS and CDR2 is YYNGEE. The CDR3 nucleotides read TGTGCCAGCAGCGTAGGCAGCCTCTTGAACACTGAAGCTTTCTTT. It translates to CASSVGSLLNTEAFF.

The J gene is TRBJ2-7, the V gene TRBV28, with D unclear. The CDR3 consists of 14 residues. Germline-derived CDR1 and CDR2 are MDHEN and SYDVKM. Trimming took 3 bases from V and 3 from J, leaving 12 bases between them. DNA of the CDR3: TGTGCCAGCAGTTTTCGGCGGAGCAACTACGAGCAGTACTTC. This sequence encodes CASSFRRSNYEQYF.

V usage is TRBV28 and J usage is TRBJ1-2, with 7 bases matching TRBD1. Germline CDR1 MDHEN, CDR2 SYDVKM. CDR3 length: 15 amino acids. After removal of 6 bases from V and 5 bases from J, the junction contained 12 bases not matched to a gene. CDR3 DNA: TGTGCCAGCAGCGCCAACCTCGGGACAGTTTATGGCTACACCTTC. This codes for CASSANLGTVYGYTF.

V gene TRBV19 combines with J gene TRBJ1-6, with D uncertain. This CDR3 has 17 amino acids. Per germline, CDR1 LNHDA and CDR2 SQIVND (reference sequence). Trimming pared 5 bases from V and 4 bases from J, leaving 18 bases between. The CDR3 protein is CASSEVVRGPYNSPLHF. In DNA form, the CDR3 reads TGTGCCAGTAGTGAAGTAGTCCGAGGGCCTTATAATTCACCCCTCCACTTT.

The CDR3 region is CASSSLAGASNEQFF. CDR3 bases: TGTGCCAGCAGTTCCCTAGCGGGAGCTTCCAATGAGCAGTTCTTC. The chain combines TRBV28 with TRBJ2-1; the match to TRBD2 covers 10 bases. The ends lost 4 bases at V and 6 bases at J; junction bases unmatched: 6. Germline assignment: CDR1 MDHEN and CDR2 SYDVKM. CDR3 length: 15 amino acids. Full variable domain (remainder filled in from reference TRBV28 and TRBJ2-1): DVKVTQSSRYLVKRTGEKVFLECVQDMDHENMFWYRQDPGLGLRLIYFSYDVKMKEKGDIPEGYSVSREKKERFSLILESASTNQTSMYLCASSSLAGASNEQFFGPGTRLTVL.

The rearrangement links TRBV5-1 to TRBJ2-3, with TRBD1 matching 10 bases. CDR1 is SGHRS, CDR2 YFSETQ, per germline. V was clipped by 5 bases and J by 3 bases; unmatched bases: 3. The CDR3 consists of 14 residues. CDR3 sequence reads: CASRWTGGTDTQYF. Written as DNA, the CDR3 is TGCGCCAGCAGGTGGACAGGGGGTACAGATACGCAGTATTTT.

A few counts support this clone. The chain is built from TRBV5-1 and TRBJ1-5, with TRBD1 matching 10 bases. V lost 0 bases, J lost 7 bases, and 4 bases stayed unmatched. CDR3 length equals 15 residues. The germline V gene has CDR1 SGHRS and CDR2 YFSETQ. The CDR3 here is CASSLEGQGVQPQHF. As DNA, the CDR3 is TGCGCCAGCAGCTTGGAAGGACAGGGGGTGCAGCCCCAGCATTTT.

V is TRBV18 and J is TRBJ2-7, with 16 bases identical to TRBD2. The CDR3 extends over 16 amino acids. After removal of 3 bases from V and 6 bases from J, the junction contained 5 bases not matched to a gene. CDR1 and CDR2 (germline): KGHSH, LQKENI. Here the CDR3 DNA reads TGTGCCAGCTCACCGGGACTAGCGGGAGGGGAGAGCGAGCAGTACTTC. Translation: CASSPGLAGGESEQYF.

This clone was recorded a few times. The chain joins TRBV3-1 (or the pseudogene TRBV3-2) to TRBJ2-1; 10 bases agree with TRBD2. The CDR3 has 15 amino acids. CDR1 and CDR2 from the germline V gene are LGHDT and YNNKEL (reference sequence). After removal of 4 bases from V and 7 bases from J, the junction contained 7 bases not matched to a gene. The CDR3 DNA is TGTGCCAGCAGCCTGTGGCTAGCGGGAGTTAATGAGCAGTTCTTC. Translating it yields CASSLWLAGVNEQFF.

This sequence joins TRBV6-5 and TRBJ1-4, with D possibly TRBD1 on 5 matching bases. The CDR3 covers 16 residues. Trimming cost V 3 bases and J 4 bases, with 15 bases left between them. Germline lookup yields CDR1 MNHEY and CDR2 SVGAGI. The CDR3 here is CASSYGSGTRNEKLFF. CDR3 nucleotides: TGTGCCAGCAGTTATGGGTCCGGGACCCGTAATGAAAAACTGTTTTTT.

The V gene is TRBV28, the J gene TRBJ1-2; D ambiguous. V was shortened by 3 bases and J by 2 bases, with 16 bases between the two germline ends. The length of the CDR3 is 16 residues. Germline lookup yields CDR1 MDHEN and CDR2 SYDVKM. CDR3 in DNA: TGTGCCAGCAGTTTGGCGGCAGCTAATCCCAACTATGGCTACACCTTC. As protein: CASSLAAANPNYGYTF.